What follows is one TCR beta chain and its context. Its antigen is still unknown. Sequencing libraries made from TCR beta cDNA carried unique molecular identifiers. TCRdb called the PCR reads again in MiXCR, with one record for every CDR3 protein. Of approximately 730,000 distinct CDR3 sequences listed, about 32% were seen once; the top ten hold around 0.55%. The data belong to a study of post-analysis software for immune sequencing data. Whole-study findings and limits: Patients carried roughly 5 TRBV segments more frequently than controls did, and TRBV5-6, TRBV5-1 and TRBV20-1 were among them. Versus controls, multiple sclerosis patients showed significantly lower diversity (normalized Chao1). Samples sharing a preparation batch grouped tightly together when assessed by F measure.

Germline CDR1 and CDR2: SQVTM and ANQGSEA. V lost 4 bases to trimming and J lost 1 base, with 8 bases between them. The CDR3 is made up of 13 amino acids. V usage is TRBV29-1 and J usage is TRBJ1-3; the D is unclear. The sequence was collected from a girl aged 10-17 years with multiple sclerosis. The sequenced material came from blood. The CDR3 coding sequence is TGCAGCGTTGTTGTTCCTTCTGGAAACACCATATATTTT. This encodes CSVVVPSGNTIYF.